Following are 9 T cell receptor beta chains from one sample sequenced in a study of shared clonotypes between healthy human individuals. Clones were read by immunoSEQ multiplex PCR, and TCRdb kept only the in-frame ones, dropping some. Among 2.5 million or so clones listed, around nine tenths were seen once. Sequencing input: naive CD4+ T cells sorted from blood. Subset noted: CD45RA+ positively selected. These receptors were taken from a man between 18 and 29 years old in good health.

V and J are TRBV19 and TRBJ2-7; 12 nucleotides agree with TRBD1. The CDR3 contains 16 residues. Germline assignment: CDR1 LNHDA and CDR2 SQIVND (reference sequence). V dropped 1 base and J dropped 4; count of bases not matched to a gene: 5. In DNA, the CDR3 is TGTGCCAGTAGTATAGCCCCGGGACAGGGGGCTTACGAGCAGTACTTC. Amino acids: CASSIAPGQGAYEQYF.

As concerns this clone: Other DNA sequences from this sample encode an identical CDR3 as well. The chain employs TRBV6-5 and TRBJ2-5; 9 bases align to TRBD2. The V segment lost 0 bases and the J segment 5 bases; nucleotides outside the gene matches: 7. From germline, CDR1 is MNHEY and CDR2 SVGAGI. The CDR3 is 16 residues long. The chain's CDR3 is CASSYSAGGPGETQYF. Written as DNA, the CDR3 is TGTGCCAGCAGTTACTCTGCGGGGGGGCCGGGGGAGACCCAGTACTTC.

The chain uses TRBV6-5 and TRBJ1-5; weak D call: TRBD1 (6 bases). CDR1 MNHEY and CDR2 SVGAGI come from the germline V gene. The CDR3 length is 14 residues. V was shortened by 4 bases and J by 4 bases, with 11 bases between the two germline ends. The CDR3 nucleotides are TGTGCCAGCAGTTCGGGACACCAGAATCAGCCCCAGCATTTT. Its translation: CASSSGHQNQPQHF.

CDR3 nucleotides: TGTGCCAGTAGTATGAGGGGACACCTGAACACCGGGGAGCTGTTTTTT. This sequence encodes CASSMRGHLNTGELFF. The J gene is TRBJ2-2, the V gene TRBV19, with D perhaps TRBD1 (6 bases). This CDR3 comprises 16 residues. V lost 3 bases and J lost 1, with 12 bases in between. Germline values: CDR1 LNHDA, CDR2 SQIVND (reference sequence).

Points on this clone: In the same sample, other DNA sequences code for this CDR3. The rearrangement uses TRBV10-1 and TRBJ1-1; D is uncertain. The CDR3 contains 13 residues. The germline V gene encodes CDR1 WNHNN and CDR2 SYGVQD (reference sequence). V gave up 4 bases and J gave up 0 bases, with 6 bases separating them. CDR3 residues: CASSGQLNTEAFF. For the CDR3, the DNA is TGCGCCAGCAGTGGGCAGCTGAACACTGAAGCTTTCTTT.

The table lists this clone with many counts. V gene TRBV9 combines with J gene TRBJ1-1; possible D gene TRBD1, 5 bases. This CDR3 region has 13 residues. Germline lookup yields CDR1 SGDLS and CDR2 YYNGEE. Trimming removed 4 bases at V and 2 bases at J, with 9 bases between. CDR3 DNA: TGTGCCAGCAGCTTCGGGGGTAACACTGAAGCTTTCTTT. This codes for CASSFGGNTEAFF.

V and J are TRBV1 and TRBJ2-7; the table's D call, TRBD2, has no DNA check behind it. TRBV1 is flagged as a pseudogene. The CDR3 sequence is 15 residues long. In nucleotides, the CDR3 is TGCACCAGCAGCCTAAGCGCGCCTCACTTCCCCGAGCAGTACTTC. Translation gives CTSSLSAPHFPEQYF.

The chain couples TRBV5-1 to TRBJ2-3, with TRBD1 matching 8 bases. This CDR3 comprises 16 residues. CDR1 is SGHRS, CDR2 YFSETQ, per germline. Trimming took 5 bases from V and 2 from J; bases not matched to a gene: 10. The CDR3: CASRKQGATTTDTQYF. The CDR3 DNA reads as TGCGCCAGCAGAAAGCAGGGGGCGACGACCACAGATACGCAGTATTTT.

The CDR3 DNA is TGTGCCAGCGGTGACGGGACTCAGGTGATGTCCCAGTACTTC. It encodes CASGDGTQVMSQYF. This chain uses TRBV5-8 with TRBJ2-5, with D tentatively TRBD2 (6 bases). Germline CDR1 SGHTS, CDR2 YDEGEE. There are 14 residues in the CDR3. Deletions cut 7 bases from V and 9 bases from J, with 22 bases between.